This record looks at one T cell receptor (beta chain) sequence and its context. The clone's antigen remains unknown. Within one base of it there is no much larger clone, and no base qualities were kept. The CDR3 regions of human TCRbeta chains were analyzed by immunosequencing. The paper's data handling went like this. Repertoire TCRs were checked for matches against a reference library of SARS-CoV-2-specific TCRs that had been generated using the MIRA antigen-specificity platform. Breadth was defined as the fraction of unique TCRs that were SARS-CoV-2-associated, and depth was defined as the fraction of total T cells that were SARS-CoV-2-associated. Using the MIRA data, each spike-specific TCR was mapped to the spike region that the TCR reacts to and placed in a CD4 or CD8 class. Log10-transformed breadth and depth values were compared by one-way ANOVA with Sidak's multiple comparisons tests. As stored in TCRdb, this immuneACCESS dataset retains in-frame rearrangements with V and J assigned. A fraction of the clones does not appear; measured against another copy, unresolved V genes explain less than half of the discrepancy, and the remainder lacks a known reason. D and trimming were read from the DNA, whereas the V and J calls and clone size are those reported in that table. The sample table holds some 120,000 clones, of which about 88% were seen once. The ten largest clones take up about 4.7% of the sample.

These data originate in a study of T cell responses to AZD1222 COVID-19 vaccine listed by TCRdb under 2021. Turning to the overall study: AZD1222 recipients given second doses at about 4 weeks or at about 12 weeks were pooled, since spike-specific TCR depth and breadth were not found to differ between the two schedules. TCR sequencing covered more than 230 trial participants: around 210 given two doses of AZD1222 and about 26 given two doses of MenACWY control vaccine. Trial participants were enrolled by age into subgroups of 18-55, 56-69 and 70-plus years, and about 150, 27 and 61 TCR-sequenced participants, respectively, were included in these subgroups. What the study reported, not specific to this receptor: The whole spike protein was spanned by vaccine-associated CD4 TCRs, and dominant responses were seen in regions 160-218 and 743-854. Participants were mostly white British, with more females than males. The authors suggested clonal diversity may have been underestimated. No day 14 peak-response samples were available, so repertoires were characterized only after the peak T cell response. Conclusions about previously exposed vaccinees were limited because only 5 or 6 AZD1222 recipients were SARS-CoV-2 seropositive at baseline. In the small 56-69-year group, the increase in depth fell short of significance, most likely because of low power. Spike-specific TCR breadth and depth rose significantly after two AZD1222 doses compared with day 0 and with MenACWY recipients. Nearly half of unique spike-specific TCRs reportedly recognized epitopes outside regions mutated in the B.1.351 and B.1.1.7 variants.

According to the study, the label for this sample's time point signals: baseline before first vaccination. The vaccinee samples were drawn from two UK trials, COV001 and COV002, one of which was a single-blind randomized controlled phase 2/3 trial testing AZD1222 (ChAdOx1 nCoV-19) in healthy adults. For TCRbeta chain sequencing, PBMC samples from trial participants were taken at day 0 and at day 28 after the second dose. This sequence was found in an adult in good health. The material was peripheral blood, obtained on day 0 of AZD1222 vaccination.

The CDR3 corresponds to CASSAARQFTDTQYF. The nucleotides read TGTGCCAGCAGTGCCGCCCGGCAGTTCACAGATACGCAGTATTTT. The V and J genes are TRBV6-4 and TRBJ2-3, with the D gene not clear enough to name. The CDR3 starts with the cysteine, ends with the phenylalanine, and has 15 residues. Of the read, only the CDR3 DNA is kept; its 45 bases are in frame from base 1. V sheds 4 bases and J sheds 2 bases, leaving 13 bases between their ends. CDR1 MRHNA and CDR2 SNTAGT are derived from the germline V gene.